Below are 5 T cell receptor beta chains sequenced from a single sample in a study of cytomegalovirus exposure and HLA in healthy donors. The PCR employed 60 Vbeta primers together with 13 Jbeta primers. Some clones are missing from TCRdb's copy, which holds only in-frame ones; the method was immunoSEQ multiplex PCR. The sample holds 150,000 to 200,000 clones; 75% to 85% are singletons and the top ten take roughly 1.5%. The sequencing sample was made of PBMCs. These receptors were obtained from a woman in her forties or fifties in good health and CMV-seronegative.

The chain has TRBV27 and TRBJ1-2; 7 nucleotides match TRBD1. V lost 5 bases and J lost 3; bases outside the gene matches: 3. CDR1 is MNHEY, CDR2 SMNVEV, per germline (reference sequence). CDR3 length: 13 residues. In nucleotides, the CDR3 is TGTGCCAGCAGTCTACAGGGGTACTATGGCTACACCTTC. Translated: CASSLQGYYGYTF.

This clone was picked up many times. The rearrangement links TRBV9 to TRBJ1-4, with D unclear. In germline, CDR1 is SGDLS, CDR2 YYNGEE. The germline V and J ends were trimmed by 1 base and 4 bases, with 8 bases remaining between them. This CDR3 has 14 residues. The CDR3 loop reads CASSVTFGNEKLFF. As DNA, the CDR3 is TGTGCCAGCAGCGTAACTTTTGGTAATGAAAAACTGTTTTTT.

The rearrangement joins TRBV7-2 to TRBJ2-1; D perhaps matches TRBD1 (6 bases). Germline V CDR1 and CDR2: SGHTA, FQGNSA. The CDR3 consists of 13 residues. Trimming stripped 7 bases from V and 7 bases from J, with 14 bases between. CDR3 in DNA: TGTGCCAGCACTTCAGGGGCTGGAAATGAGCAGTTCTTC. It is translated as CASTSGAGNEQFF.

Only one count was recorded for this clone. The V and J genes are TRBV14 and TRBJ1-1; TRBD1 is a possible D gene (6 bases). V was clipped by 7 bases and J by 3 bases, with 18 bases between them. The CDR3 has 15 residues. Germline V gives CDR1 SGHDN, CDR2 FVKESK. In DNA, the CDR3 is TGTGCCAGCACCCTCTCAGGGAGGGGGTACACTGAAGCTTTCTTT. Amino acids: CASTLSGRGYTEAFF.

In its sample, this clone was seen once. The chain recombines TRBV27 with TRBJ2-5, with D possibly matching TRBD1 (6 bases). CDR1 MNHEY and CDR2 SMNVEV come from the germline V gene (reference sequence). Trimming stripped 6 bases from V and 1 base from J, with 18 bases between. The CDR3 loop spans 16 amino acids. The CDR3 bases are TGTGCCAGCAGCTTGATGAGGGTCAGGGGCCAAGAGACCCAGTACTTC. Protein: CASSLMRVRGQETQYF.